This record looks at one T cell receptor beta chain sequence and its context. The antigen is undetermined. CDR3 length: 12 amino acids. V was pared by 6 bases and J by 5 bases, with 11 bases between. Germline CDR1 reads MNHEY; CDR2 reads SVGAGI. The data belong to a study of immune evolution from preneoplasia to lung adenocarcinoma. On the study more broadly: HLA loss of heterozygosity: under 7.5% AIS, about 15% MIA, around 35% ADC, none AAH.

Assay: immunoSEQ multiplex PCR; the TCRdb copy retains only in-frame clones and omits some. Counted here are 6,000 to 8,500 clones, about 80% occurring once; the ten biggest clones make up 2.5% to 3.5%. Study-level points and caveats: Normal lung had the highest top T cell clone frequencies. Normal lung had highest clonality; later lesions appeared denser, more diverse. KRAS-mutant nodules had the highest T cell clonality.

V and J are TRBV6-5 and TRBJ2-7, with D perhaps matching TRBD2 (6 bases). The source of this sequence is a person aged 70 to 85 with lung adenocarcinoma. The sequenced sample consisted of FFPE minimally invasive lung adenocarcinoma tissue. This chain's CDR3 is CASSRDFDEQYF. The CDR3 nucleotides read TGTGCCAGCAGCAGGGACTTTGACGAGCAGTACTTC.